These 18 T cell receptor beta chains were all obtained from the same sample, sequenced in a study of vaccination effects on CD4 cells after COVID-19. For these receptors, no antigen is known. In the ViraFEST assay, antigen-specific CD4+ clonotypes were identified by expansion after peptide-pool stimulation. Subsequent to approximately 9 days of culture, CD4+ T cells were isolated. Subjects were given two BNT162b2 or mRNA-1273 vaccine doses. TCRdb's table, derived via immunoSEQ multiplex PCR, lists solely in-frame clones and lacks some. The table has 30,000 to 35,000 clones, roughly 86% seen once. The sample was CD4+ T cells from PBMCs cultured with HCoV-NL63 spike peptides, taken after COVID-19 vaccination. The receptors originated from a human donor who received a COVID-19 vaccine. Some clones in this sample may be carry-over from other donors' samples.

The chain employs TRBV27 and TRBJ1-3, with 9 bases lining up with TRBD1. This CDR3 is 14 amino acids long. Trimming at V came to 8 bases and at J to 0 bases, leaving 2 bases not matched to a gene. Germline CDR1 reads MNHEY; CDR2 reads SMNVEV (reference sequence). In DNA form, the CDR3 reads TGTGCCAGCCGGGACAGGGACTCTGGAAACACCATATATTTT. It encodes CASRDRDSGNTIYF.

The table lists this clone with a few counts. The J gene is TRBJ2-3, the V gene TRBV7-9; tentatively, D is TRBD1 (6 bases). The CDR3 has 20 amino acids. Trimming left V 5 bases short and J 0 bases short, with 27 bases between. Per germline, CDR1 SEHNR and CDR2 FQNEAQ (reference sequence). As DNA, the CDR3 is TGTGCCAGCAGCACAGAACACCGGGACAAGGGAGCCTTTAGCACAGATACGCAGTATTTT. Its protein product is CASSTEHRDKGAFSTDTQYF.

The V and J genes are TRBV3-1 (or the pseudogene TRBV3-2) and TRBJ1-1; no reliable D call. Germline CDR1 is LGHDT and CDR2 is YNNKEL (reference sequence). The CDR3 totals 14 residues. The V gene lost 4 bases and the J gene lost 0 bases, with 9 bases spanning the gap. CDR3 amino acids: CASSPVAVNTEAFF. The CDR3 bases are TGTGCCAGCAGCCCCGTAGCGGTGAACACTGAAGCTTTCTTT.

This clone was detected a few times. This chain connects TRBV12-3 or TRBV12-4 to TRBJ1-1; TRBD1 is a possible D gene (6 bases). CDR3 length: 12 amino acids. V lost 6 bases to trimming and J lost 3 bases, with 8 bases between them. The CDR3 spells CASRGAYTEAFF. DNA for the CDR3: TGTGCCAGCAGGGGGGCGTACACTGAAGCTTTCTTT.

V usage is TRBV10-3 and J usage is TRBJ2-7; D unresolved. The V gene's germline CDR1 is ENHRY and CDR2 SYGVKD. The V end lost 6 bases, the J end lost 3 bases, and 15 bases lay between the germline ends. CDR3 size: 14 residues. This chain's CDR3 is CAIRSASEVYEQYV. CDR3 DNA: TGTGCCATCAGGTCGGCCAGCGAGGTCTACGAGCAGTACGTC.

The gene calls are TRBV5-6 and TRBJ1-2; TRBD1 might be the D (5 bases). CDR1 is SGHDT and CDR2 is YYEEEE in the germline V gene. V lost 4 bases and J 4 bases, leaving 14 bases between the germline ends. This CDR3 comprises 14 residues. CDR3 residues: CASSAGTATYGYTF. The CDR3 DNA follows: TGTGCCAGCAGCGCCGGGACGGCGACCTATGGCTACACCTTC.

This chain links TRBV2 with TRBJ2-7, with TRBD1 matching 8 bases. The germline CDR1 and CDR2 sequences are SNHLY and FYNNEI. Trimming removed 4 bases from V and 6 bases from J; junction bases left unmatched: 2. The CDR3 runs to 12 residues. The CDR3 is CASSVGTGEQYV. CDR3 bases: TGTGCCAGCAGTGTAGGGACAGGCGAGCAGTACGTC.

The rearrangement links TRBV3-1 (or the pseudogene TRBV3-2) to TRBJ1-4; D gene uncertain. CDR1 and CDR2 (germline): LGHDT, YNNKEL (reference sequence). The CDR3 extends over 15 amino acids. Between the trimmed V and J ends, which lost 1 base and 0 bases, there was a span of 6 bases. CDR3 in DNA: TGTGCCAGCAGCCAAGGGTTATCAACTAATGAAAAACTGTTTTTT. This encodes CASSQGLSTNEKLFF.

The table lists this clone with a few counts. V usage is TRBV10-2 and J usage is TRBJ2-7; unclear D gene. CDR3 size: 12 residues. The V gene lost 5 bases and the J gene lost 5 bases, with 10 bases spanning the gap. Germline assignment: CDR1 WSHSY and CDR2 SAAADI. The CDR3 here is CASSWKGNEQYV. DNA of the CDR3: TGCGCCAGCAGTTGGAAGGGAAACGAGCAGTACGTC.

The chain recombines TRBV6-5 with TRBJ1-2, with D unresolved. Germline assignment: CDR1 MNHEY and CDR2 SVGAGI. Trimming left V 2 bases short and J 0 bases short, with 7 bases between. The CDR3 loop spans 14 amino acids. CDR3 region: CASSYGPANYGYTF. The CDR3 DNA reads TGTGCCAGCAGTTACGGTCCGGCTAACTATGGCTACACCTTC.

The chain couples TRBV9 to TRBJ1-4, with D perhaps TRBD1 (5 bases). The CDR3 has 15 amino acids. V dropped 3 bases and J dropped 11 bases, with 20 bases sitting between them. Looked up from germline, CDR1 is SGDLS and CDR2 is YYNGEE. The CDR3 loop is CASSDDGLPRGKLFF. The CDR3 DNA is TGTGCCAGCAGCGACGACGGCCTCCCACGGGGGAAACTGTTTTTT. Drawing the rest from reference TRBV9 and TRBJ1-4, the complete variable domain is DSGVTQTPKHLITATGQRVTLRCSPRSGDLSVYWYQQSLDQGLQFLIQYYNGEERAKGNILERFSAQQFPDLHSELNLSSLELGDSALYFCASSDDGLPRGKLFFGSGTQLSVL.

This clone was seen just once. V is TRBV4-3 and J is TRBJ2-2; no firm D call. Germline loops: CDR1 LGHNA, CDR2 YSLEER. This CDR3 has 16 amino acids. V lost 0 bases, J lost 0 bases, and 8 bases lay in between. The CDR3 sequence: CASSQEARTNTGELFF. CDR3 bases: TGCGCCAGCAGCCAAGAAGCCAGAACGAACACCGGGGAGCTGTTTTTT.

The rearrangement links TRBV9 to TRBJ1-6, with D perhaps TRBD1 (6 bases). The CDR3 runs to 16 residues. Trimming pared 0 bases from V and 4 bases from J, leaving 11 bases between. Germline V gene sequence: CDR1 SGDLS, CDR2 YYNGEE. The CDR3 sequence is CASSVAPGHYNSPLHF. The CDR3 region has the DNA TGTGCCAGCAGCGTAGCTCCGGGACATTATAATTCACCCCTCCACTTT.

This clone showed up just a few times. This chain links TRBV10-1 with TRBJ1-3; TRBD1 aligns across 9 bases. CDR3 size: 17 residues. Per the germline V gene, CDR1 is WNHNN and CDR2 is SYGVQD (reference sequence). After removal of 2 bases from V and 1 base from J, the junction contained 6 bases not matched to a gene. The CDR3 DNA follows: TGCGCCAGCAGTGAGAGAACCGGGACAGGGTCTGGAAACACCATATATTTT. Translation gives CASSERTGTGSGNTIYF.

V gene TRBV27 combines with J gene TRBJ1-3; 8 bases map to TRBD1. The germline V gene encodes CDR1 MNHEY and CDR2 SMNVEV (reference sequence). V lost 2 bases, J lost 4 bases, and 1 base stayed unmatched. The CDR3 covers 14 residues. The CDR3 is CASSLNRGGNTIYF. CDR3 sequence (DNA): TGTGCCAGCAGTTTAAACAGGGGGGGAAACACCATATATTTT.

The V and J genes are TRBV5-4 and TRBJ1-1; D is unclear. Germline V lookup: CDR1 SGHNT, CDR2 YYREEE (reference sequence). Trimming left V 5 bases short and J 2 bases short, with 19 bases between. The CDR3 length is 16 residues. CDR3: CASSPGGWYFNTEAFF. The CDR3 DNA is TGTGCCAGCAGTCCGGGAGGGTGGTACTTTAACACTGAAGCTTTCTTT.

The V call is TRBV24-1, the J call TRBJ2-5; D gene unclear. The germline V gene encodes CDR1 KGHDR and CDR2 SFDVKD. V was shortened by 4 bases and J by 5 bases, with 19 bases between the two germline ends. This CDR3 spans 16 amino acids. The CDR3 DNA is TGTGCCACCAGTGACCCCGGACCGGGTAGATGGGAGACCCAGTACTTC. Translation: CATSDPGPGRWETQYF.

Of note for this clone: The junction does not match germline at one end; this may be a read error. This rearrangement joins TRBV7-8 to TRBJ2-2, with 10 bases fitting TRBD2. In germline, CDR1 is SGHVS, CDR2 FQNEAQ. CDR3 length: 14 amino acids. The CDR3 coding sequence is TGTGCCAGCAGTCCTGCTACGACTAGCGGGCCCCTCGTTTTT. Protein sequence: CASSPATTSGPLVF.